This paragraph covers one TCR beta chain sequence. This specimen belongs to a study of blood T cells in healthy people across ages. The CDR3 has 15 residues. Germline V gene sequence: CDR1 SGHAT, CDR2 FQNNGV. Trimming removed 5 bases from V and 9 bases from J, with 17 bases in between. A sample-barcoded 5' primer and a J-beta primer mix were used in a second PCR of roughly 7 to 11 cycles. TCRdb processed the 5' RACE reads anew with MiXCR; each CDR3 protein has one entry. The sample records more than 1,400,000 distinct CDR3 sequences, 42% being singletons. The sequence was collected from a woman aged 18-29 years in good health. The sequencing sample was made of blood. The chain combines TRBV11-2 with TRBJ1-6; maybe TRBD1 (5 bases). In DNA form, the CDR3 reads TGTGCCAGCAGCGCTGTCGGGGGTTTCGGTTCACCCCTCCACTTT. Protein: CASSAVGGFGSPLHF.